This TCR beta chain originates from a study of blood T cell repertoires in COVID-19. Study-wide background: COVID-19 samples, acute and convalescent, were from the United States, Italy and Spain.

The V and J ends lost 5 bases and 10 bases, in that order; junction bases with no gene match: 9. Germline-derived CDR1 and CDR2 are MDHEN and SYDVKM. The CDR3 runs 16 residues. The repertoire was sequenced with immunoSEQ multiplex PCR; TCRdb's copy has only in-frame clones and lacks some. This table has about 200,000 clones, about 87% appearing once. Sequenced material: peripheral blood. The chain links TRBV28 to TRBJ1-6; TRBD1 aligns across 12 bases. This receptor was identified in a man aged 55 to 70 with acute or convalescent COVID-19. Here the CDR3 DNA reads TGTGCCAGCAGTCCCCCGGGACAGGGGGCCGGGTCACCCCTCCACTTT. This sequence encodes CASSPPGQGAGSPLHF.